This T cell receptor beta chain emerged from a study of T cell repertoires in cytomegalovirus infection. About the study: Indications of both CMV infection and matching HLA type were provided by public TCR beta signatures.

This clonotype was seen a few times. The antigen remains unidentified. Study results and limitations: Summed frequency of public TCR beta families distinguished CMV carriers with the relevant HLA. The response measured ex vivo was dominated by TCR beta clonotypes (HLA-C-restricted and CMV-specific).

TCRdb used MiXCR to reprocess the reads, holding one entry per CDR3 protein. The sample lists fewer than 950,000 distinct CDR3 sequences; around a third were seen once. V lost 7 bases and J 3 bases, leaving 13 bases between the germline ends. Germline-derived CDR1 and CDR2 are MDHEN and SYDVKM. The CDR3 is 14 residues long. The rearrangement links TRBV28 to TRBJ1-3; D not certain. This sequence originates from a human donor in good health (CMV status not recorded). Some clones in this sample may be carry-over from other donors' samples. Material: cultured CD8+ T cells from PBMCs, obtained from culture after CMV antigen stimulation. The DNA of the CDR3 is TGTGCCAGCACCCAGACCAAACTTGGAAACACCATATATTTT. This translates into CASTQTKLGNTIYF.